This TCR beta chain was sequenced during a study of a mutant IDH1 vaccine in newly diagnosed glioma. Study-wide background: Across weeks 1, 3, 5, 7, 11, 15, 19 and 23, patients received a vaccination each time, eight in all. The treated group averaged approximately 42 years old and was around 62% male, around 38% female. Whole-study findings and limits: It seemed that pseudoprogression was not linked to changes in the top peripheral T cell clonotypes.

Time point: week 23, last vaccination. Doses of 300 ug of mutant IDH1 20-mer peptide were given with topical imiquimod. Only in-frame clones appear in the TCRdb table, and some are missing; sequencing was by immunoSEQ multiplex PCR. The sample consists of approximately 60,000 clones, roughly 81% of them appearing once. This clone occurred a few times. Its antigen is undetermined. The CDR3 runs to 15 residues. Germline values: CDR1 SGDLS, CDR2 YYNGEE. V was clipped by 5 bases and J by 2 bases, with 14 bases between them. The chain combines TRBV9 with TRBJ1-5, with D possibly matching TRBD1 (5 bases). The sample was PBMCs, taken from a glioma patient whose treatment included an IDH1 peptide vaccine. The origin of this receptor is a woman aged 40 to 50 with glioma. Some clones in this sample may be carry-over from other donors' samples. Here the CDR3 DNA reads TGTGCCAGCAGTACCGGAGGGGCGGGCAATCAGCCCCAGCATTTT. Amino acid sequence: CASSTGGAGNQPQHF.